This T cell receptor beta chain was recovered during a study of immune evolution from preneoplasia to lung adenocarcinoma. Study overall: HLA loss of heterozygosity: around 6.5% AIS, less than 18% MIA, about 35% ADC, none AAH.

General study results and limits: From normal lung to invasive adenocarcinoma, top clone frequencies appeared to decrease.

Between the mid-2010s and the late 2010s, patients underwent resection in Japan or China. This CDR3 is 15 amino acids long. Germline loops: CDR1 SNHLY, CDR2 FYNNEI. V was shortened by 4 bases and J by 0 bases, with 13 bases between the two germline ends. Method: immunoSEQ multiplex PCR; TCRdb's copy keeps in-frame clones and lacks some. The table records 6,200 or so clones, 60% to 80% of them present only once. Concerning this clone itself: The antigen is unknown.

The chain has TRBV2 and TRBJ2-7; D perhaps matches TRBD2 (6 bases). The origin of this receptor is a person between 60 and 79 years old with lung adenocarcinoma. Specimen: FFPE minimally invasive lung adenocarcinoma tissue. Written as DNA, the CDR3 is TGTGCCAGCAGTGGTGATAGCGGAACCTCCTACGAGCAGTACTTC. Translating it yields CASSGDSGTSYEQYF.